A selection of T cell receptor beta chains follows, all from one sample in a study of T cell responses to AZD1222 COVID-19 vaccine. TCRdb keeps only in-frame clones here, not all; method: immunoSEQ multiplex PCR. In the table there are some 130,000 clones, 75% to 90% of which are singletons. This sample comprised peripheral blood, obtained on day 0 of AZD1222 vaccination. All receptors come from an adult in good health. Each CDR3 is given with its conserved first and last residue. Each record gives: D gene, J gene, clone size, V gene, CDR3 DNA, CDR3 protein. D genes are given only for firm matches. The size of a clone is reported for some rows only, either as once, few or many, or as a class for expanded clones.

NA | TRBJ2-3 | NA | TRBV28 | TGTGCCAGCAGTTTAATTGGGGGAGTGGCCAGGCCGGATACGCAGTATTTT | CASSLIGGVARPDTQYF
TRBD2 | TRBJ2-1 | NA | TRBV7-9 | TGTGCCAGCAGCCCCGGGACTAGCGGGAGGATCCTTAATGAGCAGTTCTTC | CASSPGTSGRILNEQFF
NA | TRBJ2-3 | NA | TRBV18 | TGTGCCAGCTCACCACGTAGCGGCACAGATACGCAGTATTTT | CASSPRSGTDTQYF
NA | TRBJ2-5 | NA | TRBV2 | TGTGCCAGCATCGGGGGTACCCAAGAGACCCAGTACTTC | CASIGGTQETQYF
NA | TRBJ1-1 | NA | TRBV28 | TGTGCCAGCAGCCTCCGAGAGGACACTGAAGCTTTCTTT | CASSLREDTEAFF
TRBD2 | TRBJ2-7 | NA | TRBV6-5 | TGTGCCAGCAGTTACGTGCTAGCGGGGACCGAGCAGTACTTC | CASSYVLAGTEQYF
TRBD2 | TRBJ2-2 | NA | TRBV19 | TGTGCCAGTAATAGGGGACTAGCGTCAAACACCGGGGAGCTGTTTTTT | CASNRGLASNTGELFF
NA | TRBJ2-7 | few | TRBV18 | TGTGCCAGCTCACCACCAACGGGAGCAGGTCTTGAGCAGTACTTC | CASSPPTGAGLEQYF
NA | TRBJ1-4 | NA | TRBV18 | TGTGCCAGCTCACCGAGGGGAGGAGGTGAAAAACTGTTTTTT | CASSPRGGGEKLFF
TRBD1 | TRBJ2-2 | NA | TRBV24-1 | TGTGCCACCAGTGGGACAGGGGTCACCGGGGAGCTGTTTTTT | CATSGTGVTGELFF
TRBD2 | TRBJ2-7 | NA | TRBV19 | TGTGCCAGTAGTATAGATCGAAGCGGGGGGAAGCAGTACTTC | CASSIDRSGGKQYF
NA | TRBJ2-2 | NA | TRBV11-2 | TGTGCCAGCAGCAAAGGGACAACCGGGGAGCTGTTTTTT | CASSKGTTGELFF
TRBD2 | TRBJ2-1 | NA | TRBV10-2 | TGCGCCAGCAGCGATGGGGTGATCGGGACTAGCGGGAGTGGCGGATATGGCAATGAGCAGTTCTTC | CASSDGVIGTSGSGGYGNEQFF
NA | TRBJ1-2 | NA | TRBV24-1 | TGTGCCGCGGGAGAGGGTCGTCTGGGGTACACCTTC | CAAGEGRLGYTF
TRBD2 | TRBJ2-7 | NA | TRBV7-6 | TGTGCCAGCAGCCTCGGGTTAGCGGGAGGGCCTCAAGTTTACGAGCAGTACTTC | CASSLGLAGGPQVYEQYF
TRBD1 | TRBJ1-6 | NA | TRBV6-5 | TGTGCCAGCTCGGACAGGGGGAACTATAATTCACCCCTCCACTTT | CASSDRGNYNSPLHF
TRBD1 | TRBJ1-5 | NA | TRBV19 | TGTGCCAGTAGTACCCAGGGGGCTGGTCAGCCCCAGCATTTT | CASSTQGAGQPQHF
TRBD2 | TRBJ2-1 | NA | TRBV11-3 | TGTGCCAGCAGCTTAGATGGGACTAGCGGCCCCTACAATGAGCAGTTCTTC | CASSLDGTSGPYNEQFF
TRBD1 | TRBJ2-7 | NA | TRBV5-1 | TGCGCCAGCAGCTTGGGGGGACAGCCTTCTTCCTTGTACGAGCAGTACTTC | CASSLGGQPSSLYEQYF
NA | TRBJ2-3 | NA | TRBV7-9 | TGTGCCAGCAGCTTAGTGAGTGATACGCAGTATTTT | CASSLVSDTQYF
NA | TRBJ1-1 | NA | TRBV19 | TGTGCCAGTAGTATCGGGTTCAACACTGAAGCTTTCTTT | CASSIGFNTEAFF
TRBD1 | TRBJ2-7 | NA | TRBV23-1 | TGCGCCAGCAGTCCGCCGCAGGGGGATTACGAGCAGTACTTC | CASSPPQGDYEQYF
NA | TRBJ2-1 | NA | TRBV24-1 | TGTGCCACCAGTGATTTGAGTCTTCCCAGGGAGCAGTTCTTC | CATSDLSLPREQFF
TRBD1 | TRBJ2-7 | NA | TRBV7-8 | TGTGCCAGCAGCCGCCGGGACAGCTCCTACGAGCAGTACTTC | CASSRRDSSYEQYF
NA | TRBJ2-1 | NA | TRBV19 | TGTGCCAGTAGCCGCCGCGGAGACTACAATGAGCAGTTCTTC | CASSRRGDYNEQFF
TRBD2 | TRBJ2-2 | NA | TRBV2 | TGTGCCAGCACAGCGGGAGAGATGAACACCGGGGAGCTGTTTTTT | CASTAGEMNTGELFF
NA | TRBJ2-7 | NA | TRBV11-2 | TGTGCCAGCAGCCCCAGCCGGGGCTACGAGCAGTACTTC | CASSPSRGYEQYF
NA | TRBJ1-2 | NA | TRBV30 | TGTGCCTGGAGTGTGCCGGGACCCAACTATGGCTACACCTTC | CAWSVPGPNYGYTF
NA | TRBJ1-3 | NA | TRBV6-5 | TGTGCCAGCGTGGGGGTCTCCTCTGGAAACACCATATATTTT | CASVGVSSGNTIYF